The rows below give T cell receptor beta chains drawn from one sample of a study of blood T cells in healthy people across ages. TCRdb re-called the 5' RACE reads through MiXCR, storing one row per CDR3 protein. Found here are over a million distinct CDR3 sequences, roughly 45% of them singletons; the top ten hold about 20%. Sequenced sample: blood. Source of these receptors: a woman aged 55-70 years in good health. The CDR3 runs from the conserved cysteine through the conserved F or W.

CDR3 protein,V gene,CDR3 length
CSAGGSGQQETQYF,TRBV20-1,14
CASSSWALEQFF,TRBV7-2,12
CASSEFKGPSPYEQYF,TRBV25-1,16
CSARPKETQYF,TRBV20-1,11
CASSYGQEQFF,TRBV9,11
CASSTTGSGNTIYF,TRBV6-6,14
CASSQAGAGVWEQYF,TRBV3-1,15
CASKDRGRGGYTF,TRBV28,13
CSASGPSGRAGNEQFF,TRBV20-1,16
CASSPSGQETQYF,TRBV12-3/TRBV12-4,13
CASSTKTGSNEKLFF,TRBV11-2,15